This is a list of T cell receptor beta chains from one sample in a study of human T cells and chemical hapten exposure. TCRdb reprocessed the RACE reads via MiXCR and lists one record per CDR3 protein. The data show some 350,000 distinct CDR3 sequences, with under 6.5% seen just once and 4.5% to 6% held by the top ten. The starting material was whole blood, obtained in connection with sensitization to the hapten diphenylcyclopropenone (DPC). All receptors derive from a woman between 18 and 30 years old with alopecia areata. Some clones in this sample may be carry-over from other donors' samples. CDR3s include the opening cysteine and the closing phenylalanine or tryptophan. D genes are given only for firm matches. Clone size is not always given. Where it is, it says once, few, many or a class for expanded clones.

j_gene: TRBJ1-5; abundance: -; d_gene: -; v_gene: TRBV5-5; CDR3aa: CASSRNVYSNQPQHF; CDR3nt: TGTGCCAGCAGCAGAAATGTTTATAGCAATCAGCCCCAGCATTTT
j_gene: TRBJ2-3; abundance: many; d_gene: -; v_gene: TRBV5-8; CDR3aa: CASSLASTPYTQYF; CDR3nt: TGTGCCAGCAGCTTGGCATCTACGCCTTATACGCAGTATTTT
j_gene: TRBJ1-1; abundance: many; d_gene: -; v_gene: TRBV11-1; CDR3aa: CASSLPRGANTEAFF; CDR3nt: TGTGCCAGCAGCCTCCCGCGGGGGGCGAACACTGAAGCTTTCTTT
j_gene: TRBJ2-3; abundance: many; d_gene: -; v_gene: TRBV7-2; CDR3aa: CASSSRTGSDTQYF; CDR3nt: TGTGCCAGCAGCTCCCGGACTGGCTCAGATACGCAGTATTTT
j_gene: TRBJ2-1; abundance: many; d_gene: TRBD2; v_gene: TRBV20-1; CDR3aa: CSVKGLAGWDEQFF; CDR3nt: TGCAGTGTAAAAGGACTAGCGGGGTGGGATGAGCAGTTCTTC
j_gene: TRBJ1-1; abundance: -; d_gene: -; v_gene: TRBV29-1; CDR3aa: CSAMNTEAFF; CDR3nt: TGCAGCGCTATGAACACTGAAGCTTTCTTT
j_gene: TRBJ1-5; abundance: few; d_gene: -; v_gene: TRBV15; CDR3aa: CATRATGSQPQHF; CDR3nt: TGTGCCACCAGGGCCACAGGGAGCCAGCCCCAGCATTTT
j_gene: TRBJ2-6; abundance: once; d_gene: -; v_gene: TRBV10-3; CDR3aa: CAISLQSGTYDWKSGANVLTF; CDR3nt: TGTGCCATCAGCCTTCAGAGTGGGACATACGACTGGAAATCTGGGGCCAACGTCCTGACTTTC
j_gene: TRBJ1-1; abundance: many; d_gene: -; v_gene: TRBV5-6; CDR3aa: CASIWGTATNTEAFF; CDR3nt: TGTGCCAGCATCTGGGGAACGGCGACTAACACTGAAGCTTTCTTT
j_gene: TRBJ1-2; abundance: many; d_gene: TRBD1; v_gene: TRBV6-5; CDR3aa: CASSGQPTGFAYGYTF; CDR3nt: TGTGCCAGCAGTGGACAACCGACAGGGTTTGCCTATGGCTACACCTTC
j_gene: TRBJ1-6; abundance: many; d_gene: -; v_gene: TRBV28; CDR3aa: CASSLDWDTSSPLHF; CDR3nt: TGTGCCAGCAGTTTAGATTGGGACACCAGTTCACCCCTCCACTTT
j_gene: TRBJ1-6; abundance: few; d_gene: -; v_gene: TRBV5-1; CDR3aa: CASSLEGPLNSPLHF; CDR3nt: TGCGCCAGCAGCTTGGAAGGCCCTCTTAATTCACCCCTCCACTTT
j_gene: TRBJ1-1; abundance: -; d_gene: TRBD1; v_gene: TRBV20-1; CDR3aa: CSARDHNRGRNEAFF; CDR3nt: TGCAGTGCTAGAGATCACAACAGGGGGCGAAATGAAGCTTTCTTT
j_gene: TRBJ1-1; abundance: -; d_gene: TRBD1; v_gene: TRBV15; CDR3aa: CATSRAKTGRHTEAFF; CDR3nt: TGTGCCACCAGCAGAGCGAAGACAGGGAGGCACACTGAAGCTTTCTTT
j_gene: TRBJ2-5; abundance: -; d_gene: -; v_gene: TRBV10-3; CDR3aa: CAIRDEETQYF; CDR3nt: TGTGCCATCAGGGACGAAGAGACCCAGTACTTC
j_gene: TRBJ2-3; abundance: -; d_gene: TRBD2; v_gene: TRBV7-2; CDR3aa: CASSLVGRSGGDTQYF; CDR3nt: TGTGCCAGCAGCTTAGTTGGGAGATCGGGAGGAGATACGCAGTATTTT
j_gene: TRBJ1-6; abundance: -; d_gene: -; v_gene: TRBV5-4; CDR3aa: CASSEIQGPSRALHF; CDR3nt: TGTGCCAGCAGCGAAATACAGGGCCCCTCGAGGGCCCTCCACTTT
j_gene: TRBJ2-1; abundance: -; d_gene: -; v_gene: TRBV10-3; CDR3aa: CAISGGQEGNEQFF; CDR3nt: TGTGCCATCAGTGGAGGACAGGAGGGGAATGAGCAGTTCTTC
j_gene: TRBJ1-5; abundance: many; d_gene: -; v_gene: TRBV5-1; CDR3aa: CASSLVPGNQPQHF; CDR3nt: TGCGCCAGCAGCTTGGTACCAGGGAATCAGCCCCAGCATTTT